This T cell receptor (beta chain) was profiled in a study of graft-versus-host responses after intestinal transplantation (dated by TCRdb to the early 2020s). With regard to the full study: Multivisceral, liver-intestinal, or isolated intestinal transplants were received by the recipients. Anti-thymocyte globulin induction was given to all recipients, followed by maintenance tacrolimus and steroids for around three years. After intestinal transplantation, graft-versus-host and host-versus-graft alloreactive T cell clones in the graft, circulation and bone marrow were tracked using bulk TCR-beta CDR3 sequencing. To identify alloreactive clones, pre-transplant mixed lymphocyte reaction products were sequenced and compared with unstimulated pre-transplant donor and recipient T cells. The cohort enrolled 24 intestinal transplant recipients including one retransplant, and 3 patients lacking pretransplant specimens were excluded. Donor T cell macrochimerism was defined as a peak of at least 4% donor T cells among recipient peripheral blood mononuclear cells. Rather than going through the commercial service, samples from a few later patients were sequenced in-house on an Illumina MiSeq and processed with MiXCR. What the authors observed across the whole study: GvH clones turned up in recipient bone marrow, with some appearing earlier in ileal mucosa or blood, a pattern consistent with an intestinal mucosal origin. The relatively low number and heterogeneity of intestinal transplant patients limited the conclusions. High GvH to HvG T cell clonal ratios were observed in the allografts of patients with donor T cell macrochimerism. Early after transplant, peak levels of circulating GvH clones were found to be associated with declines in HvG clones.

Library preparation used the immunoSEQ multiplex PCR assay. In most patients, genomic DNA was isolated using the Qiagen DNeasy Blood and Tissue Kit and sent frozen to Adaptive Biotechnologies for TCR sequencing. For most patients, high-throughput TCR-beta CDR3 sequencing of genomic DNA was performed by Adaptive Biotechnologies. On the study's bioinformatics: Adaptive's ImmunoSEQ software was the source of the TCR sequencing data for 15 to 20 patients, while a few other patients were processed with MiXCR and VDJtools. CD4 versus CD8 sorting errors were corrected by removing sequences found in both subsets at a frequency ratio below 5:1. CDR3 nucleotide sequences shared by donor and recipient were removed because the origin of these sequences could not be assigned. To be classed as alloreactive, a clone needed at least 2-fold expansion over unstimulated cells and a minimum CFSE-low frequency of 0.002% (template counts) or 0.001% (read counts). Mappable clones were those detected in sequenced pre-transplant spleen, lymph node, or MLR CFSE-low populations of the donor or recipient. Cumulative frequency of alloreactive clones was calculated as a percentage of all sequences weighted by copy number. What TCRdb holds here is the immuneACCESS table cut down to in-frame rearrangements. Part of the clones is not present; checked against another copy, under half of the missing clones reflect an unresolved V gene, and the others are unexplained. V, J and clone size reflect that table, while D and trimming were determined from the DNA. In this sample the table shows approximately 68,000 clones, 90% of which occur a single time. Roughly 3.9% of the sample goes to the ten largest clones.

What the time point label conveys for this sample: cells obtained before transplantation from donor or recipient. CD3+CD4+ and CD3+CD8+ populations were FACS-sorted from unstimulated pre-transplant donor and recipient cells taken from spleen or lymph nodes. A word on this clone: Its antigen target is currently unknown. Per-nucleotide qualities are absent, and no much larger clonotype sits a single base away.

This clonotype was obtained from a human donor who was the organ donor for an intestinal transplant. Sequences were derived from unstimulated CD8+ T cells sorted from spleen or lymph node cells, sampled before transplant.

In nucleotide form, the sequence is TGTGCCAGCAGCCTCTCCAGGGGTCTTAGTGAGACCCAGTACTTC. This yields the protein CASSLSRGLSETQYF. The chain is assembled from TRBV7-2 and TRBJ2-5; the D gene is perhaps TRBD1, from 6 matching bases. The cysteine opens and the phenylalanine closes a CDR3 of 15 amino acids. The CDR3 DNA has 45 bases and is translated from base 1. V lost 5 bases and J lost 5 bases; the stretch between them is 18 bases long. From the germline V gene, CDR1 is SGHTA and CDR2 is FQGNSA.